This T cell receptor beta chain was captured by sequencing in a study of Graves' ophthalmopathy and Graves' hyperthyroidism (dated by TCRdb to 2016 to 2019). At the level of the whole study: Peripheral blood was collected at initial diagnosis, before any treatment. To tell Graves' ophthalmopathy apart from Graves' hyperthyroidism, and to predict which patients would progress to ophthalmopathy, the study relied on TCR beta repertoire signatures. In total, around 140 blood samples were TCR-sequenced: around 42 ophthalmopathy, roughly 77 hyperthyroidism and some 17 hyperthyroidism-to-ophthalmopathy patients. To explore V-J signatures that distinguish ophthalmopathy from hyperthyroidism, a discovery set of 100 patients was enrolled, made up of over 40 with ophthalmopathy and some 56 with stable hyperthyroidism. An independent validation cohort comprised 18 to 20 hyperthyroidism patients and some 16 patients who later progressed from hyperthyroidism to ophthalmopathy. In about six hyperthyroidism patients, the T-cell repertoires found in thyroid tissue were compared with those found in blood. Following sample collection, hyperthyroidism patients were given methimazole at a starting dose of 30 mg daily, and ophthalmopathy patients were given high-dose intravenous methylprednisolone. The 90 to 100 discovery patients were randomly divided into training and test sets at a 7:3 ratio.

Trimming removed 4 bases from V and 0 bases from J, leaving 10 bases between the germline ends. The CDR3 numbers 15 residues from cysteine through phenylalanine. Only the CDR3 DNA stays, 45 bases, in frame from base 1. TCR beta CDR3 regions were amplified from RNA transcripts for repertoire sequencing. The first round was an RT-PCR using HTBI primers with the Qiagen OneStep RT-PCR kit, and this first round was followed by a second-round multiplex PCR, then size selection and purification. Libraries were sequenced on an Illumina HiSeq2000 using paired-end 100 bp reads. Per the original workflow: SOAPnuke was used to process the reads, throwing out any read that had adapters, had uncalled bases, had a mean Phred below 15, or lacked an exact constant-primer or identifier match. High-quality paired reads were merged with COPE v1.2.5. Each unique nucleotide sequence was defined as a clonotype, and clonotypes were aligned to IMGT TRB V, D and J references with MiTCR v1.1. The analysis was limited to V-J combinations with a frequency above 0.0001, which together covered 99.2% of the repertoires. A TCR clonal expansion and chaos score per V-J combination was defined as the ratio of F50 clonal expansion to chaos observed in the TCRdist matrix. Welch's t-statistics and random forest were used to reduce features to approximately 13 V-J combinations, which were fed into a naive Bayes classifier. The Morisita-Horn index was used to measure how similar the thyroid and blood repertoires were. TCRdb passed the public sequencing reads through fastp at Q25 and MiXCR, retaining productive beta sequences. Rows merge per CDR3 protein into single entries with the most common DNA and genes. V and J calls and clone size were set by TCRdb, not the authors. The sample table contains 200,000 to 250,000 distinct CDR3 sequences; only one count was recorded for roughly 21% of them. Roughly 42% of the sample is taken by the ten largest.

Beyond this particular receptor, the publication reports: In cross-validation, the 13-signature model distinguished ophthalmopathy from stable hyperthyroidism with about 89% sensitivity and 81% to 82% specificity, while in the test set the corresponding values were 80% and 75%. Most of the expanded thyroid clonotypes with a frequency above 0.001 were also detected in blood, and it was suggested that the thyroid immune response may be reflected by blood repertoires. Sample size was not predetermined statistically, and investigators were not blinded to group allocation. In validation, the model predicted ophthalmopathy progression with roughly 68% sensitivity and roughly 78% specificity; 12 predicted patients were CT-confirmed with GO in a median of about 6.2 months.

Ophthalmopathy patients had moderately to severely active disease, Clinical Activity Score of at least 3, NOSPECS grade of at least 4, and disease duration under 3 months. Patients with other autoimmune diseases, uncontrolled infections, pregnancy or lactation were excluded from the study. Diagnosis relied on clinical symptoms, serum thyroxine, TRAb, thyroid ultrasound and orbital computed tomography. PBMCs were isolated from approximately 10 ml of fresh peripheral blood by Ficoll-Paque density gradient centrifugation. Total RNA was extracted using Trizol reagent, and RNA quality was checked on an Agilent 2100 Bioanalyzer. This clonotype was recorded at least ten times. It has no known antigen specificity. No base qualities exist here, and no much larger clone lies one base off it.

What was sequenced was peripheral blood. The origin of this receptor is a woman in her 50s with Graves' ophthalmopathy. Donor details come from another sample of the same person, matched by shared clones. In this chain, TRBV12-3 or TRBV12-4 is recombined with TRBJ1-3, with TRBD1 as a weak D call on 5 bases. The nucleotides are TGTGCCAGCAGTTCGGGGCTCAGCTCTGGAAACACCATATATTTT. This is translated as CASSSGLSSGNTIYF.